This record concerns one T cell receptor (beta chain) sequence. Different DNA sequences within this sample yield the same CDR3. The data stem from a study of OX40 agonist ivuxolimab in advanced cancers. Study-wide context: The patients' treatment was ivuxolimab, an agonistic anti-OX40 (CD134) antibody. Having had anti-PD-1, anti-PD-L1 or anti-CTLA-4 therapy before was allowed, and about 40% had some.

Assay: immunoSEQ multiplex PCR; the TCRdb copy retains only in-frame clones and omits some. The sample lists fewer than 95,000 clones; approximately 90% were seen once. CDR3 length equals 14 residues. The source was CD4+ or CD8+ T cells sorted from blood, collected in a trial of the OX40 agonist ivuxolimab. This receptor was taken from an adult with an advanced solid tumor such as melanoma, head and neck, liver or kidney cancer. The chain couples TRBV21-1 to TRBJ2-7; the D call TRBD2 from the table was never checked on the DNA. TRBV21-1 is a documented pseudogene. The CDR3 loop reads CASSLGLAAYEQYF. DNA for the CDR3: TGTGCCAGCAGCTTGGGATTAGCGGCCTACGAGCAGTACTTC.